What follows are 27 T cell receptor beta chains derived from one specimen sequenced in a study of OX40 agonist ivuxolimab in advanced cancers. Receptors were amplified or captured by the immunoSEQ multiplex PCR assay. What TCRdb holds here is the immuneACCESS table cut down to in-frame rearrangements. Part of the clones is not present; checked against another copy, under half of the missing clones reflect an unresolved V gene, and the others are unexplained. For this sample there are tens of thousands of clones; 85% to 95% appear just once. The ten top clones hold roughly 19% of the sample. The sample here was CD4+ or CD8+ T cells sorted from blood, taken in a trial of the OX40 agonist ivuxolimab. The origin of the receptors is an adult with an advanced solid tumor such as melanoma, head and neck, liver or kidney cancer.

V and J are TRBV7-9 and TRBJ1-1; D ambiguous. Trimming stripped 3 bases from V and 0 bases from J, with 2 bases between. CDR1 and CDR2 from the germline V gene are SEHNR and FQNEAQ (reference sequence). This CDR3 contains 12 residues. The CDR3 coding sequence is TGTGCCAGCAGCTTCTTGAACACTGAAGCTTTCTTT. Translating gives CASSFLNTEAFF.

A single count supports this clone. The chain recombines TRBV7-8 with TRBJ2-7; 15 positions agree with TRBD2. The CDR3 extends over 16 amino acids. Germline V gene sequence: CDR1 SGHVS, CDR2 FQNEAQ. Unmatched junction bases numbered 6, after V lost 4 bases and J lost 5 bases. CDR3 nucleotide sequence: TGTGCCAGCAGCTGGGGGACTAGCGGGAGGCAGGACGAGCAGTACTTC. Protein sequence: CASSWGTSGRQDEQYF.

The rearrangement joins TRBV6-1 to TRBJ1-1, with TRBD1 matching over 7 bases. Germline CDR1 is MNHNS and CDR2 is SASEGT. This CDR3 has 15 amino acids. Germline trimming cut 2 bases from V and 1 base from J; bases unmatched to any gene: 4. In nucleotides, the CDR3 is TGTGCCAGCAGTGAAAGACAGGGTTCGAACACTGAAGCTTTCTTT. Encoded protein: CASSERQGSNTEAFF.

This chain uses TRBV5-6 with TRBJ2-7; 11 bases fit TRBD1. The CDR3 contains 14 residues. V dropped 4 bases and J dropped 3; count of bases not matched to a gene: 3. The germline V gene encodes CDR1 SGHDT and CDR2 YYEEEE. As DNA, the CDR3 is TGTGCCAGCAGCCGCGGGACAGGGGGCTACGAGCAGTACTTC. Protein: CASSRGTGGYEQYF.

This chain uses TRBV2 with TRBJ2-1; 9 bases are a match to TRBD2. This CDR3 region has 16 residues. Germline V gives CDR1 SNHLY, CDR2 FYNNEI. Losses at the gene ends were 6 bases for V and 1 base for J; bases not matched to a gene: 7. The CDR3 is CASSALAGESYNEQFF. CDR3 in DNA: TGTGCCAGCAGCGCTTTAGCGGGAGAATCCTACAATGAGCAGTTCTTC.

The rearrangement uses TRBV19 and TRBJ1-2, with D possibly being TRBD1 (5 bases). V was trimmed by 8 bases and J by 0 bases, leaving 10 bases between them. This CDR3 has 13 amino acids. Germline lookup yields CDR1 LNHDA and CDR2 SQIVND (reference sequence). The CDR3 here is CASFGGANYGYTF. In DNA, the CDR3 is TGTGCCAGTTTCGGGGGAGCTAACTATGGCTACACCTTC.

The chain links TRBV6-4 to TRBJ1-1, with D uncertain. This CDR3 is built from 14 residues. V shed 6 bases and J shed 0 bases, with 11 bases lying between them. From germline, CDR1 is MRHNA and CDR2 SNTAGT. This CDR3 is CASRRTVMNTEAFF. DNA for the CDR3: TGTGCCAGCAGGAGGACGGTCATGAACACTGAAGCTTTCTTT.

The chain uses TRBV30 and TRBJ2-7; 10 positions match TRBD1. The CDR3 extends over 14 amino acids. The V gene end was trimmed by 1 base and the J gene end by 1 base; junction bases not matched to a gene: 1. Germline CDR1 and CDR2: GTSNPN and SVGIG (reference sequence). In DNA form, the CDR3 reads TGTGCCTGGAGTGAGGACAGGGGGTCCTACGAGCAGTACTTC. Its translation is CAWSEDRGSYEQYF.

The rearrangement joins TRBV7-3 to TRBJ2-1; TRBD2 matches at 10 bases. This CDR3 contains 13 residues. The germline CDR1 and CDR2 sequences are SGHTA and FQGTGA. The junction had 4 bases not matched to a gene; V was cut back by 5 bases and J by 9 bases. The CDR3 loop reads CASSPIAGGEQFF. In nucleotides, the CDR3 is TGTGCCAGCAGCCCAATAGCGGGAGGTGAGCAGTTCTTC.

The chain links TRBV11-3 to TRBJ1-1; the D is unclear. With 5 bases removed from V and 1 base from J, the gap between germline ends came to 5 bases. The CDR3 sequence is 12 residues long. Germline V gene lookup returns CDR1 SGHNT and CDR2 YENEEA. The CDR3 here is CASSGRNTEAFF. In nucleotides, the CDR3 is TGTGCCAGCAGCGGCCGGAACACTGAAGCTTTCTTT.

The chain combines TRBV5-6 with TRBJ2-5; D perhaps matches TRBD1 (6 bases). The CDR3 covers 16 residues. Germline CDR1 SGHDT, CDR2 YYEEEE. Trimming took 2 bases from V and 0 from J, leaving 14 bases between them. DNA for the CDR3: TGTGCCAGCAGCTTAGGAAGGGGACAAAACCAAGAGACCCAGTACTTC. This translates into CASSLGRGQNQETQYF.

The V call is TRBV28, the J call TRBJ2-7; 7 bases are shared with TRBD2. V trimming: 2 bases; J trimming: 3 bases; junction bases outside the gene matches: 13. The germline V gene has CDR1 MDHEN and CDR2 SYDVKM. CDR3 length: 17 amino acids. The CDR3 nucleotides are TGTGCCAGCAGTTTAGAGCGGGAACTCGTACCGAACTACGAGCAGTACTTC. Translation: CASSLERELVPNYEQYF.

The chain couples TRBV27 to TRBJ2-5; no clear D. Trimming removed 1 base from V and 5 bases from J, with 14 bases in between. Looked up from germline, CDR1 is MNHEY and CDR2 is SMNVEV (reference sequence). This CDR3 has 15 amino acids. The CDR3 DNA is TGTGCCAGCAGTTTATTATTCGGGTGGCGGGAGACCCAGTACTTC. The encoded protein is CASSLLFGWRETQYF.

The J gene is TRBJ1-1, the V gene TRBV21-1; the table calls TRBD1, which could not be checked here. TRBV21-1 represents a pseudogene. This CDR3 is 18 amino acids long. CDR3 protein: CASSKNPLDRGLNTEAFF. CDR3 sequence (DNA): TGTGCCAGCAGCAAAAATCCTCTAGACAGGGGACTTAACACTGAAGCTTTCTTT.

The V gene is TRBV6-6, the J gene TRBJ1-1, with D uncertain. Germline CDR1 MNHNY, CDR2 SVGAGI (reference sequence). V dropped 2 bases and J dropped 0 bases, with 10 bases sitting between them. CDR3 size: 15 residues. CDR3: CASSYPTRVNTEAFF. The CDR3 bases are TGTGCCAGCAGTTACCCTACGCGGGTGAACACTGAAGCTTTCTTT.

This rearrangement joins TRBV5-1 to TRBJ2-3, with 10 bases matching TRBD2. The CDR3 spans 17 residues. Germline-derived CDR1 and CDR2 are SGHRS and YFSETQ. V gave up 3 bases and J gave up 2 bases; unmatched junction bases: 9. Here the CDR3 reads CASSSLGLAENTDTQYF. DNA of the CDR3: TGCGCCAGCAGCTCCCTCGGACTAGCGGAGAACACAGATACGCAGTATTTT.

This sequence joins TRBV9 and TRBJ1-4; D not resolved. The V and J ends lost 3 bases and 3 bases respectively, with 15 bases between them. CDR1 SGDLS and CDR2 YYNGEE come from the germline V gene. This CDR3 has 16 amino acids. CDR3 sequence: CASSASSPSPNEKLFF. DNA for the CDR3: TGTGCCAGCAGCGCCTCCTCCCCATCACCTAATGAAAAACTGTTTTTT.

This clone turned up a few times. This rearrangement joins TRBV7-3 to TRBJ2-1; 8 bases line up with TRBD1. Per germline, CDR1 SGHTA and CDR2 FQGTGA. The CDR3 extends over 14 amino acids. V shed 5 bases, J shed 4 bases, and the junction held 4 bases outside the gene matches. The CDR3 spells CASSRTGNYNEQFF. The CDR3 nucleotides read TGTGCCAGCAGCCGGACAGGGAATTACAATGAGCAGTTCTTC.

On this clone: Other DNA sequences in this specimen translate into the identical CDR3. V usage is TRBV11-2 and J usage is TRBJ1-3; D is ambiguous. This CDR3 is built from 14 residues. V lost 1 base, J lost 0 bases, and 4 bases lay in between. Looked up from germline, CDR1 is SGHAT and CDR2 is FQNNGV. Written as DNA, the CDR3 is TGTGCCAGCAGCTTAGTAGGCTCTGGAAACACCATATATTTT. Translation: CASSLVGSGNTIYF.

This chain links TRBV9 with TRBJ1-2; D ambiguous. Germline lookup yields CDR1 SGDLS and CDR2 YYNGEE. V lost 0 bases, J lost 4 bases, and 16 bases lay in between. The CDR3 consists of 16 residues. DNA for the CDR3: TGTGCCAGCAGCGTAGTAGTATGGAGACGCACCTATGGCTACACCTTC. Translated, it gives CASSVVVWRRTYGYTF.

The chain uses TRBV7-3 and TRBJ1-1; maybe TRBD1 (5 bases). Looked up from germline, CDR1 is SGHTA and CDR2 is FQGTGA. Trimming removed 4 bases from V and 11 bases from J, with 17 bases in between. CDR3 length: 13 amino acids. The CDR3 is CASSSLQGESAFF. CDR3 DNA sequence: TGTGCCAGCAGCTCCCTGCAAGGGGAGTCGGCTTTCTTT.

J is TRBJ2-7 and V is TRBV21-1; TRBD1, the table's D call, lacks a check against the DNA. TRBV21-1 is shown as a pseudogene. The CDR3 loop spans 9 amino acids. The CDR3 DNA reads as TGTGCCACCAACTACGAGCAGTACTTC. This gives the protein CATNYEQYF.

The chain is built from TRBV7-9 and TRBJ1-3, with D unclear. With 5 bases removed from V and 0 bases from J, the gap between germline ends came to 11 bases. The CDR3 runs 15 residues. Per the germline V gene, CDR1 is SEHNR and CDR2 is FQNEAQ (reference sequence). The chain's CDR3 is CASSGTLGSGNTIYF. In DNA, the CDR3 is TGTGCCAGCAGCGGCACACTAGGCTCTGGAAACACCATATATTTT.

The chain recombines TRBV7-9 with TRBJ2-7; D unresolved. The ends were cut back, 0 bases at V and 6 bases at J, with 15 bases in the middle. CDR1 is SEHNR, CDR2 FQNEAQ, per germline (reference sequence). The CDR3 contains 15 residues. The CDR3 nucleotides read TGTGCCAGCAGCTTAGCGCTCGGCCGTTTGGTCGAGCAGTACTTC. Amino acids: CASSLALGRLVEQYF.

The chain is built from TRBV6-1 and TRBJ2-1; 11 bases fit TRBD2. The length of the CDR3 is 16 residues. The J segment lost 4 bases and the V segment lost 4 bases, leaving 6 bases of the junction unmatched. Germline V gives CDR1 MNHNS, CDR2 SASEGT. CDR3 loop: CASSARGLAEYNEQFF. DNA for the CDR3: TGTGCCAGCAGTGCCCGGGGACTAGCGGAATACAATGAGCAGTTCTTC.

This clone has just one count. The chain links TRBV13 to TRBJ2-1, with 13 bases identical to TRBD2. There are 16 residues in the CDR3. Per the germline V gene, CDR1 is PRHDT and CDR2 is FYEKMQ (reference sequence). V dropped 5 bases and J dropped 7; count of bases not matched to a gene: 8. CDR3 protein: CASSPFGTSGKNEQFF. The CDR3 DNA follows: TGTGCCAGCAGCCCTTTTGGGACTAGCGGGAAGAATGAGCAGTTCTTC.

CDR3 residues: CASSQDRTGNTEAFF. The CDR3 nucleotides are TGTGCCAGCAGCCAAGATCGGACGGGGAACACTGAAGCTTTCTTT. The chain has TRBV4-2 and TRBJ1-1; D gene unclear. This CDR3 region has 15 residues. The germline V and J ends were trimmed by 0 bases and 1 base, with 9 bases remaining between them. Germline V lookup: CDR1 LGHNA, CDR2 YNFKEQ.